Presented here are 19 T cell receptor beta chains from one specimen sequenced in a study of blood T cells in healthy people across ages. A second 7 to 11 cycle PCR used barcoded and J-beta primers. MiXCR, run by TCRdb on the 5' RACE reads, gives a single entry per CDR3 protein. The sample records approximately 700,000 distinct CDR3 sequences, 32% being singletons. The sequenced material came from blood. The receptors shown here come from a woman over 75 in good health.

Ten or more counts support this clonotype. The V gene is TRBV6-2 or TRBV6-3, the J gene TRBJ2-7, with 9 bases lining up with TRBD1. CDR3 size: 14 residues. The ends lost 6 bases at V and 0 bases at J; junction bases unmatched: 3. The germline CDR1 and CDR2 sequences are MNHEY and SVGEGT. For the CDR3, the DNA is TGTGCCAGCAGGACGACAGGGGGCTCCTACGAGCAGTACTTC. Amino acid sequence: CASRTTGGSYEQYF.

This clonotype was recorded many times. This chain joins TRBV30 and TRBJ1-2, with 9 bases fitting TRBD1. This CDR3 spans 14 amino acids. J gave up 5 bases and V 3 bases, and 7 bases lay outside the gene matches. CDR1 GTSNPN and CDR2 SVGIG come from the germline V gene (reference sequence). The CDR3 DNA reads as TGTGCCTGGAGAATGAGTGGGACAGGGTATGGCTACACCTTC. It is translated as CAWRMSGTGYGYTF. Filled out from reference TRBV30 and TRBJ1-2, the complete variable domain reads SQTIHQWPATLVQPVGSPLSLECTVEGTSNPNLYWYRQAAGRGLQLLFYSVGIGQISSEVPQNLSASRPQDRQFILSSKKLLLSDSGFYLCAWRMSGTGYGYTFGSGTRLTVV.

As regards this clonotype: A much larger clone differs by one base, so this may be a read error. The chain carries TRBV7-2 and TRBJ1-4; 9 bases match TRBD1. The length of the CDR3 is 15 residues. Germline CDR1 is SGHTA and CDR2 is FQGNSA. CDR3 loop: CASSYGDREGEELFF. In DNA form, the CDR3 reads TGTGCCAGCAGCTATGGGGACAGGGAAGGTGAAGAACTGTTTTTT.

This clonotype was recorded many times. A much larger clone differs from this one at a single base, so this may be a read error. The chain couples TRBV20-1 to TRBJ2-1, with 9 bases matching TRBD1. The J call could be wrong; TRBJ2-7 is a better fit for the DNA end. This CDR3 has 13 amino acids. Germline CDR1 and CDR2: DFQATT and SNEGSKA (reference sequence). CDR3 amino acids: CSVRTGEINEQYF. The CDR3 region has the DNA TGCAGTGTTCGGACAGGGGAAATCAATGAGCAGTACTTC.

The table lists this clonotype with many counts. The chain links TRBV20-1 to TRBJ1-2; D is unclear. With 6 bases removed from V and 4 bases from J, the gap between germline ends came to 15 bases. CDR1 DFQATT and CDR2 SNEGSKA come from the germline V gene (reference sequence). The CDR3 is 13 amino acids. In DNA form, the CDR3 reads TGCAGTGCCAGGACCCGGTCCACCTATGGCTACACCTTC. Protein: CSARTRSTYGYTF.

This clonotype was picked up a small number of times. This could be a read error, since a much larger clone is one nucleotide away. V usage is TRBV5-1 and J usage is TRBJ2-7; 14 bases align to TRBD2. There are 16 residues in the CDR3. Germline V gene lookup returns CDR1 SGHRS and CDR2 YFSETQ. V was pared by 4 bases and J by 7 bases, with 10 bases of the junction left unmatched. This CDR3 is CASSATSGGESNEQYF. Here the CDR3 DNA reads TGCGCCAGCAGCGCGACTAGCGGGGGGGAGTCCAATGAGCAGTACTTC.

The J gene is TRBJ2-3, the V gene TRBV6-5; 11 nucleotides agree with TRBD2. Per the germline V gene, CDR1 is MNHEY and CDR2 is SVGAGI. The CDR3 length is 15 residues. V gave up 3 bases and J gave up 3 bases; unmatched junction bases: 2. The CDR3 is CASSYSGGETDTQYF. The DNA for the CDR3 is TGTGCCAGCAGTTATAGCGGGGGGGAGACAGATACGCAGTATTTT.

The CDR3 protein is CASSSVAGRNTGELFF. The DNA of the CDR3 is TGTGCCAGCAGTTCGGTAGCGGGGCGTAACACCGGGGAGCTGTTTTTT. The rearrangement joins TRBV6-5 to TRBJ2-2, with 8 bases aligning to TRBD2. The CDR3 consists of 16 residues. Germline CDR1 reads MNHEY; CDR2 reads SVGAGI. Trimming cost V 4 bases and J 2 bases; bases outside gene matches: 6.

This clonotype has at least ten counts. The chain joins TRBV2 to TRBJ2-3, with a tentative D call TRBD1 (6 bases). The CDR3 contains 13 residues. V was trimmed by 6 bases and J by 1 base, leaving 8 bases between them. Germline values: CDR1 SNHLY, CDR2 FYNNEI. The CDR3 loop is CASRTGGTDTQYF. Written as DNA, the CDR3 is TGTGCCAGCAGGACAGGCGGCACAGATACGCAGTATTTT.

This clonotype showed up many times. The chain links TRBV2 to TRBJ2-7; D is unresolved. V was pared by 5 bases and J by 3 bases, with 8 bases between. The CDR3 contains 12 residues. From germline, CDR1 is SNHLY and CDR2 FYNNEI. CDR3 residues: CASSPTFYEQYF. DNA for the CDR3: TGTGCCAGCAGTCCAACCTTCTACGAGCAGTACTTC.

Ten or more counts support this clonotype. This chain uses TRBV20-1 with TRBJ2-1, with 12 bases aligning to TRBD2. Germline V gene data show CDR1 as DFQATT and CDR2 as SNEGSKA (reference sequence). Germline trimming cut 3 bases from V and 1 base from J; bases unmatched to any gene: 16. This CDR3 contains 20 residues. The CDR3 loop reads CSASRLAGGHSLRSYNEQFF. In DNA form, the CDR3 reads TGCAGTGCTAGCCGCCTAGCGGGGGGGCATTCCCTCCGTTCCTACAATGAGCAGTTCTTC.

This clonotype was found a few times. V gene TRBV7-2 combines with J gene TRBJ1-1; weak D call: TRBD1 (5 bases). The CDR3 is made up of 15 amino acids. In germline, CDR1 is SGHTA, CDR2 FQGNSA. V lost 0 bases and J 4 bases, leaving 12 bases between the germline ends. This CDR3 is CASSLAKGLSTEAFF. CDR3 DNA sequence: TGTGCCAGCAGCTTAGCTAAGGGGCTGAGCACTGAAGCTTTCTTT. Full variable domain (remainder filled in from reference TRBV7-2 and TRBJ1-1): GAGVSQSPSNKVTEKGKDVELRCDPISGHTALYWYRQSLGQGLEFLIYFQGNSAPDKSGLPSDRFSAERTGGSVSTLTIQRTQQEDSAVYLCASSLAKGLSTEAFFGQGTRLTVV.

This clonotype was observed a handful of times. Relative to the germline gene, one junction end is altered; a read error may explain this. This chain connects TRBV20-1 to TRBJ2-5; 14 nucleotides line up with TRBD2. The germline V gene has CDR1 DFQATT and CDR2 SNEGSKA (reference sequence). The CDR3 loop spans 19 amino acids. The CDR3 DNA is TGCAATGCTAGAGATAAGGGACTAGCGGGGGCCCGATCTACCAATGAGCAGTACTTC. Its protein is CNARDKGLAGARSTNEQYF.

This clonotype was observed at least ten times. V is TRBV30 and J is TRBJ2-7; D not certain. Trimming removed 2 bases at V and 2 bases at J, with 7 bases between. This CDR3 spans 12 amino acids. CDR1 and CDR2 from the germline V gene are GTSNPN and SVGIG (reference sequence). CDR3 bases: TGTGCCTGGAGTTTGGGAACCTACGAGCAGTACTTC. This sequence encodes CAWSLGTYEQYF.

As to this clonotype: A much more abundant neighbour one base away suggests this may be a read error. V usage is TRBV5-1 and J usage is TRBJ2-7; 7 nucleotides agree with TRBD1. In germline, CDR1 is SGHRS, CDR2 YFSETQ. The CDR3 contains 14 residues. The V gene end was trimmed by 6 bases and the J gene end by 4 bases; junction bases not matched to a gene: 10. The CDR3 protein is CASTPTGARYEQYF. In DNA form, the CDR3 reads TGCGCCAGCACACCCACAGGGGCGAGGTACGAGCAGTACTTC.

A few counts support this clonotype. The chain has TRBV7-2 and TRBJ1-2; maybe TRBD1 (6 bases). V gave up 1 base and J gave up 6 bases, with 15 bases separating them. Germline-derived CDR1 and CDR2 are SGHTA and FQGNSA. The CDR3 has 15 amino acids. CDR3 DNA sequence: TGTGCCAGCAGCTTAGACAGGGTGGGCAGAGATGGCTACACCTTC. Residues: CASSLDRVGRDGYTF.

A remark on this clonotype: Given a much more abundant clone one base away, this may be a read error. V gene TRBV25-1 combines with J gene TRBJ1-2, with D possibly TRBD1 on 6 matching bases. Germline V gene sequence: CDR1 MGHDK, CDR2 SYGVNS. V dropped 7 bases and J dropped 3 bases, with 12 bases sitting between them. The CDR3 length is 13 residues. CDR3 amino acids: CASNEDSDYGYTF. DNA of the CDR3: TGTGCCAGCAATGAGGACAGCGACTATGGCTACACCTTC.

CDR3 nucleotides: TGTGCCAGTAGTATCCAGGGGCTTGAAAATCAGCCCCAGCATTTT. The encoded protein is CASSIQGLENQPQHF. The chain joins TRBV19 to TRBJ1-5; perhaps TRBD1 as D (6 bases). V lost 3 bases to trimming and J lost 4 bases, with 13 bases between them. Germline-derived CDR1 and CDR2 are LNHDA and SQIVND (reference sequence). The CDR3 runs 15 residues. The variable domain in full, completed from reference TRBV19 and TRBJ1-5, reads DGGITQSPKYLFRKEGQNVTLSCEQNLNHDAMYWYRQDPGQGLRLIYYSQIVNDFQKGDIAEGYSVSREKKESFPLTVTSAQKNPTAFYLCASSIQGLENQPQHFGDGTRLSIL.

About this clonotype itself: A clone one base away is much larger, so this may be a read error. V is TRBV29-1 and J is TRBJ1-1, with D hard to call. Germline V lookup: CDR1 SQVTM, CDR2 ANQGSEA. V was clipped by 0 bases and J by 4 bases, with 12 bases between them. The CDR3 is 14 residues long. CDR3 in amino acids: CSVEEKKGSTEAFF. CDR3 DNA: TGCAGCGTTGAAGAAAAGAAGGGAAGCACTGAAGCTTTCTTT.